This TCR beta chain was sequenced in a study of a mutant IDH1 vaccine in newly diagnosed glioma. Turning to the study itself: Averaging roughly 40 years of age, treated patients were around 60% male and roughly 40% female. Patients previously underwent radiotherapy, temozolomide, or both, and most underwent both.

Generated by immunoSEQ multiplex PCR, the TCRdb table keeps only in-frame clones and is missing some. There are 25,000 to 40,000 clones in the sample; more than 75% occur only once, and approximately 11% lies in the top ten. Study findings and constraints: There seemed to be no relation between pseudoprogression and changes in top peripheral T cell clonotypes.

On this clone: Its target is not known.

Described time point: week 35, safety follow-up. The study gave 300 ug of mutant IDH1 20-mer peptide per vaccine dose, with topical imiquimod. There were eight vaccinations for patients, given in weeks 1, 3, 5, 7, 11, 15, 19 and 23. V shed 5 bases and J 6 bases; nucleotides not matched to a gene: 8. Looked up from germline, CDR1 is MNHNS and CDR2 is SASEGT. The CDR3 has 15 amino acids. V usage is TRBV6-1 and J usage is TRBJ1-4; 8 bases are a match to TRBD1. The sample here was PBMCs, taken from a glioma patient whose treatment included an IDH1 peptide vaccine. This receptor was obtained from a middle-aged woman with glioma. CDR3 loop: CASSIRGQLDEKLFF. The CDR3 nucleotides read TGTGCCAGCAGTATCAGGGGGCAATTGGATGAAAAACTGTTTTTT.